The T cell receptor beta chain described here comes from a study of spatial heterogeneity in lung cancer. The CDR3 loop spans 13 amino acids. V was clipped by 1 base and J by 8 bases, with 11 bases between them. Time point of the sample: sample taken at primary tumor resection. Unsorted whole RNA of tumor, nontumor lung or frozen PBMC was sequenced. Each TCR cDNA molecule bore a unique molecular identifier. In TCRdb, the 5' RACE reads were re-called with MiXCR into one record per CDR3 protein. Of 90,000 to 95,000 distinct CDR3 sequences listed, 10% to 15% are singletons. Sample: PBMCs, taken at surgery. This chain uses TRBV12-3 or TRBV12-4 with TRBJ1-2, with unresolved D. The TCR was taken from a male donor with early-stage non-small cell lung cancer. The CDR3 sequence is CASSLETPQGYTF. CDR3 bases: TGTGCCAGCAGTTTAGAGACACCCCAGGGCTACACCTTC.